The 26 T cell receptor beta chains reported below all come from one sample, sequenced in a study of control samples from healthy donors and cancer patients. Sequencing was performed with immunoSEQ multiplex PCR; in TCRdb, only in-frame clones are kept and a portion is missing. The table shows some 120,000 clones, with about 86% occurring only once. Sequencing input: blood. These receptors were taken from a man aged 25 to 45 in good health.

The chain employs TRBV5-1 and TRBJ1-4; D is undetermined. The CDR3 totals 13 residues. Germline V gives CDR1 SGHRS, CDR2 YFSETQ. The V and J ends lost 5 bases and 4 bases respectively, with 9 bases between them. CDR3 bases: TGCGCCAGCAGAGAATCCTTTAATGAAAAACTGTTTTTT. Amino acid sequence: CASRESFNEKLFF.

The chain couples TRBV4-2 to TRBJ1-4; D possibly corresponds to TRBD1 (5 bases). The CDR3 is 15 residues long. Per germline, CDR1 LGHNA and CDR2 YNFKEQ. The germline V and J ends were trimmed by 1 base and 8 bases, with 14 bases remaining between them. As DNA, the CDR3 is TGTGCCAGCAGCCAAGCGGGGCAGGGTGACGAAAAACTGTTTTTT. Protein product: CASSQAGQGDEKLFF.

This chain connects TRBV19 to TRBJ1-1, with D uncertain. The germline V gene has CDR1 LNHDA and CDR2 SQIVND (reference sequence). The CDR3 has 12 amino acids. Trimming cost V 4 bases and J 4 bases, with 7 bases left between them. Here the CDR3 DNA reads TGTGCCAGTAGTACTGGATTCACTGAAGCTTTCTTT. It is translated as CASSTGFTEAFF. Based on the CDR3 plus reference TRBV19 and TRBJ1-1, the full variable domain is DGGITQSPKYLFRKEGQNVTLSCEQNLNHDAMYWYRQDPGQGLRLIYYSQIVNDFQKGDIAEGYSVSREKKESFPLTVTSAQKNPTAFYLCASSTGFTEAFFGQGTRLTVV.

This clone was observed at least ten times. The chain is built from TRBV29-1 and TRBJ1-1; D uncertain. There are 12 residues in the CDR3. With 6 bases removed from V and 5 bases from J, the gap between germline ends came to 13 bases. Germline assignment: CDR1 SQVTM and CDR2 ANQGSEA. CDR3 region: CSVRREGTEAFF. The CDR3 DNA sequence: TGCAGCGTGCGAAGGGAAGGGACTGAAGCTTTCTTT.

This clone was picked up one time. The rearrangement joins TRBV10-3 to TRBJ1-1; D might be TRBD1 (5 bases). V was clipped by 11 bases and J by 0 bases, with 13 bases between them. The CDR3 has 13 residues. Germline-derived CDR1 and CDR2 are ENHRY and SYGVKD. Written as DNA, the CDR3 is TGTGCCGTCATCAGGGAAATGAACACTGAAGCTTTCTTT. Translating gives CAVIREMNTEAFF.

V is TRBV10-2 and J is TRBJ2-7; no clear D gene. The germline CDR1 and CDR2 sequences are WSHSY and SAAADI. Trimming took off 3 bases at V and 2 bases at J, with 8 bases between the two ends. The CDR3 extends over 13 amino acids. The CDR3 loop is CASSERIPYEQYF. In DNA, the CDR3 is TGCGCCAGCAGTGAAAGGATTCCCTACGAGCAGTACTTC.

There are a few counts of this clone. The V call is TRBV7-9, the J call TRBJ2-5; D gene ambiguous. The germline V gene has CDR1 SEHNR and CDR2 FQNEAQ (reference sequence). This CDR3 region has 13 residues. Trimming took 7 bases from V and 5 from J, leaving 14 bases between them. CDR3 nucleotides: TGTGCCAGCACGGTGATGGCGGACGAGACCCAGTACTTC. Residues: CASTVMADETQYF.

The chain couples TRBV13 to TRBJ1-4; the match to TRBD1 covers 7 bases. Germline V lookup: CDR1 PRHDT, CDR2 FYEKMQ (reference sequence). The CDR3 is made up of 15 amino acids. V trimming: 2 bases; J trimming: 8 bases; junction bases outside the gene matches: 8. The CDR3 nucleotides are TGTGCCAGCAGCTTACTAGGGGGCTCCGGCGAAAAACTGTTTTTT. This gives the protein CASSLLGGSGEKLFF.

This chain uses TRBV5-1 with TRBJ2-7; TRBD1 agrees at 9 bases. The germline gives CDR1 SGHRS, CDR2 YFSETQ. The CDR3 loop spans 16 amino acids. V was clipped by 4 bases and J by 1 base; unmatched bases: 9. CDR3 coding DNA: TGCGCCAGCAGCCGGGGACAGGGAACTCGATCCTACGAGCAGTACGTC. Its translation is CASSRGQGTRSYEQYV.

The chain joins TRBV24-1 to TRBJ1-1; possibly TRBD1 for D (5 bases). Germline CDR1 and CDR2: KGHDR and SFDVKD. The CDR3 has 16 amino acids. V gave up 3 bases and J gave up 1 base, with 14 bases separating them. In DNA form, the CDR3 reads TGTGCCACCAGTGATCACCCCGACAGCGAGAACACTGAAGCTTTCTTT. It is translated as CATSDHPDSENTEAFF.

The chain is built from TRBV5-6 and TRBJ2-3, with D unresolved. The germline V gene has CDR1 SGHDT and CDR2 YYEEEE. With 3 bases removed from V and 7 bases from J, the gap between germline ends came to 9 bases. The CDR3 spans 12 residues. This CDR3 reads CASSSDENTQYF. The DNA of the CDR3 is TGTGCCAGCAGCTCGGACGAAAATACGCAGTATTTT.

The V and J genes are TRBV2 and TRBJ2-5; unclear D gene. From germline, CDR1 is SNHLY and CDR2 FYNNEI. This CDR3 is built from 12 residues. V was trimmed by 5 bases and J by 4 bases, leaving 8 bases between them. CDR3 sequence reads: CASSQVLETQYF. In nucleotides, the CDR3 is TGTGCCAGCAGTCAGGTCTTAGAGACCCAGTACTTC.

J is TRBJ2-1 and V is TRBV5-5; no definite D call. Germline CDR1 is SGHKS and CDR2 is YYEKEE (reference sequence). Trimming left V 2 bases short and J 0 bases short, with 12 bases between. The CDR3 extends over 16 amino acids. The CDR3 DNA sequence: TGTGCCAGCAGCTTTAACTCCGAAAGCTCCTACAATGAGCAGTTCTTC. It codes for CASSFNSESSYNEQFF. Full variable domain (outside the CDR3, taken from reference TRBV5-5 and TRBJ2-1): DAGVTQSPTHLIKTRGQQVTLRCSPISGHKSVSWYQQVLGQGPQFIFQYYEKEERGRGNFPDRFSARQFPNYSSELNVNALLLGDSALYLCASSFNSESSYNEQFFGPGTRLTVL.

The chain has TRBV9 and TRBJ1-4; D call uncertain. The CDR3 has 14 residues. Germline V gives CDR1 SGDLS, CDR2 YYNGEE. Trimming removed 0 bases at V and 7 bases at J, with 10 bases between. The CDR3 region is CASSVGLEGEKLFF. CDR3 bases: TGTGCCAGCAGCGTAGGCCTGGAAGGTGAAAAACTGTTTTTT.

This clone was seen a single time. The rearrangement links TRBV14 to TRBJ1-4, with D possibly being TRBD1 (5 bases). Trimming cost V 0 bases and J 12 bases, with 8 bases left between them. The CDR3 spans 12 residues. Germline CDR1 reads SGHDN; CDR2 reads FVKESK. CDR3 loop: CASSQDAGELFF. The CDR3 DNA is TGTGCCAGCAGCCAAGATGCGGGGGAACTGTTTTTT.

The V and J genes are TRBV7-8 and TRBJ1-1; unclear D gene. The germline V and J ends were trimmed by 6 bases and 6 bases, with 20 bases remaining between them. Germline CDR1 reads SGHVS; CDR2 reads FQNEAQ. The CDR3 length is 15 residues. The DNA of the CDR3 is TGTGCCAGCAGTTCTGCCGGCTGGACCGGAGCTGAAGCTTTCTTT. Translation gives CASSSAGWTGAEAFF.

In the case of this clone: This sample includes further DNA sequences coding for the same CDR3. The gene calls are TRBV5-1 and TRBJ1-1; D remains unclear. Trimming cost V 2 bases and J 1 base, with 6 bases left between them. Germline V gene lookup returns CDR1 SGHRS and CDR2 YFSETQ. The CDR3 runs 13 residues. Here the CDR3 reads CASSFGANTEAFF. In DNA, the CDR3 is TGCGCCAGCAGCTTTGGAGCGAACACTGAAGCTTTCTTT.

This clone showed up just a few times. The rearrangement uses TRBV19 and TRBJ1-1; the D gene is possibly TRBD1 (6 bases). Germline values: CDR1 LNHDA, CDR2 SQIVND (reference sequence). CDR3 length equals 13 residues. V was pared by 8 bases and J by 4 bases, with 14 bases between. CDR3: CASGWGAFTEAFF. The CDR3 DNA sequence: TGTGCCAGTGGCTGGGGGGCCTTCACTGAAGCTTTCTTT.

V gene TRBV18 combines with J gene TRBJ1-6, with 9 bases identical to TRBD1. This CDR3 comprises 15 residues. With V trimmed by 3 bases and J by 9 bases, 6 bases remained unmatched. Looked up from germline, CDR1 is KGHSH and CDR2 is LQKENI. CDR3 DNA: TGTGCCAGCTCACCCAGTAGGGACAGGGTTTCACCCCTCCACTTT. It is translated as CASSPSRDRVSPLHF.

The chain is built from TRBV18 and TRBJ2-1, with 15 positions matching TRBD2. J gave up 8 bases and V 8 bases, and 7 bases lay outside the gene matches. The CDR3 totals 15 residues. The germline gives CDR1 KGHSH, CDR2 LQKENI. CDR3 DNA: TGTGCCAGCACCCGGACTAGCGGGGGGGCACATGAGCAGTTCTTC. It translates to CASTRTSGGAHEQFF.

V is TRBV6-5 and J is TRBJ2-3; D gene ambiguous. The V end lost 7 bases, the J end lost 3 bases, and 11 bases lay between the germline ends. Germline loops: CDR1 MNHEY, CDR2 SVGAGI. The CDR3 extends over 13 amino acids. The CDR3 sequence: CASMGPVTDTQYF. CDR3 in DNA: TGTGCCAGCATGGGTCCAGTTACAGATACGCAGTATTTT.

The V gene is TRBV29-1, the J gene TRBJ1-1, with D perhaps matching TRBD1 (6 bases). There are 13 residues in the CDR3. From germline, CDR1 is SQVTM and CDR2 ANQGSEA. Here the CDR3 DNA reads TGCACCGGCCGGGGGCTGGTTTATACTGAAGCTTTCTTT. Its protein product is CTGRGLVYTEAFF. The whole variable domain, remainder taken from reference TRBV29-1 and TRBJ1-1, is SAVISQKPSRDICQRGTSLTIQCQVDSQVTMMFWYRQQPGQSLTLIATANQGSEATYESGFVIDKFPISRPNLTFSTLTVSNMSPEDSSIYLCTGRGLVYTEAFFGQGTRLTVV.

This clone was detected a few times. This chain links TRBV6-5 with TRBJ2-7; D tentatively fits TRBD1 or TRBD2 (5 bases each). The V and J ends lost 6 bases and 2 bases respectively, with 11 bases between them. CDR1 MNHEY and CDR2 SVGAGI come from the germline V gene. The CDR3 runs 13 residues. The CDR3 protein is CASRRDGTYEQYF. CDR3 nucleotides: TGTGCCAGCAGACGGGACGGAACCTACGAGCAGTACTTC.

V usage is TRBV15 and J usage is TRBJ2-1; unclear D gene. This CDR3 contains 14 residues. Germline assignment: CDR1 LNHNV and CDR2 YYDKDF (reference sequence). V was cut by 0 bases and J by 8 bases, with 11 bases left in between. CDR3 protein: CATSRDHSADEQFF. Here the CDR3 DNA reads TGTGCCACCAGCAGAGATCACAGCGCTGATGAGCAGTTCTTC.

CDR3 protein: CASSLGGNTEAFF. DNA for the CDR3: TGTGCCAGTAGTTTGGGGGGTAACACTGAAGCTTTCTTT. The V and J genes are TRBV19 and TRBJ1-1; weak D call: TRBD1 (5 bases). Deletions cut 5 bases from V and 2 bases from J, with 9 bases between. This CDR3 is built from 13 residues. Germline lookup yields CDR1 LNHDA and CDR2 SQIVND (reference sequence).

The genes are TRBV5-1 and TRBJ2-5, with D tentatively TRBD1 or TRBD2 (5 bases each). The CDR3 is made up of 15 amino acids. Trimming removed 0 bases from V and 5 bases from J, with 14 bases in between. Germline V gives CDR1 SGHRS, CDR2 YFSETQ. CDR3 in DNA: TGCGCCAGCAGCTTGGACGGGGCCCCAGGGGAGACCCAGTACTTC. Amino acid sequence: CASSLDGAPGETQYF.